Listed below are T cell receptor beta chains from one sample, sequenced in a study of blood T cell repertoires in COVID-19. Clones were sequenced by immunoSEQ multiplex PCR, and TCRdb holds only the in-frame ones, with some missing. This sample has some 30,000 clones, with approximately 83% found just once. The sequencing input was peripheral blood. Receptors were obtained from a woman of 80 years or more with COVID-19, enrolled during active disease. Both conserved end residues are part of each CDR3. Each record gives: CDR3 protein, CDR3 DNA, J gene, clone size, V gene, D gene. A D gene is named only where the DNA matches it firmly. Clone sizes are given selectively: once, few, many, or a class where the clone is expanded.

CDR3 protein: CASRGQAANTGELFF
CDR3 DNA: TGTGCCAGCAGGGGACAGGCCGCGAACACCGGGGAGCTGTTTTTT
J gene: TRBJ2-2
clone size: NA
V gene: TRBV2
D gene: TRBD1

CDR3 protein: CASTQGGFGNTIYF
CDR3 DNA: TGTGCCAGCACCCAAGGCGGGTTCGGAAACACCATATATTTT
J gene: TRBJ1-3
clone size: NA
V gene: TRBV7-8
D gene: NA

CDR3 protein: CASSRDRGEAFF
CDR3 DNA: TGTGCCAGCTCACGGGACAGGGGGGAAGCTTTCTTT
J gene: TRBJ1-1
clone size: NA
V gene: TRBV18
D gene: TRBD1

CDR3 protein: CASSPRFRELFF
CDR3 DNA: TGTGCCAGCAGCCCCCGTTTCCGGGAGCTGTTTTTT
J gene: TRBJ2-2
clone size: few
V gene: TRBV5-8
D gene: NA

CDR3 protein: CASSSSGGIYEQYF
CDR3 DNA: TGTGCCAGCAGCTCAAGCGGGGGGATCTACGAGCAGTACTTC
J gene: TRBJ2-7
clone size: NA
V gene: TRBV11-2
D gene: TRBD2

CDR3 protein: CASSPSTGPPHSPLHF
CDR3 DNA: TGTGCCAGCAGCCCGTCGACAGGGCCACCCCATTCACCCCTCCACTTT
J gene: TRBJ1-6
clone size: NA
V gene: TRBV7-6
D gene: TRBD1

CDR3 protein: CASSVQGSTGELFF
CDR3 DNA: TGTGCCAGCAGCGTTCAGGGTAGCACCGGGGAGCTGTTTTTT
J gene: TRBJ2-2
clone size: NA
V gene: TRBV9
D gene: NA

CDR3 protein: CASSLMEKGYTF
CDR3 DNA: TGCGCCAGCAGCTTGATGGAGAAGGGCTACACCTTC
J gene: TRBJ1-2
clone size: NA
V gene: TRBV5-1
D gene: NA

CDR3 protein: CASSPGLAGGINTGELFF
CDR3 DNA: TGTGCCAGCAGCCCGGGACTAGCGGGGGGGATTAACACCGGGGAGCTGTTTTTT
J gene: TRBJ2-2
clone size: NA
V gene: TRBV5-4
D gene: TRBD2

CDR3 protein: CAISLTGNEQFF
CDR3 DNA: TGTGCCATCAGTCTGACAGGGAATGAGCAGTTCTTC
J gene: TRBJ2-1
clone size: NA
V gene: TRBV10-3
D gene: TRBD1

CDR3 protein: CASSEYSTSGSIDTQYF
CDR3 DNA: TGTGCCAGCAGTGAATACTCGACTAGCGGGTCTATAGATACGCAGTATTTT
J gene: TRBJ2-3
clone size: NA
V gene: TRBV25-1
D gene: TRBD2

CDR3 protein: CATSDRKSSYEQYF
CDR3 DNA: TGTGCCACCTCGGACAGAAAGAGCTCCTACGAGCAGTACTTC
J gene: TRBJ2-7
clone size: NA
V gene: TRBV19
D gene: NA

CDR3 protein: CASTGREGQRNQPQHF
CDR3 DNA: TGTGCCAGTACTGGCAGGGAAGGACAGCGCAATCAGCCCCAGCATTTT
J gene: TRBJ1-5
clone size: NA
V gene: TRBV19
D gene: NA

CDR3 protein: CASSQGQGGYGYTF
CDR3 DNA: TGTGCCAGCAGCCAGGGACAGGGTGGATATGGCTACACCTTC
J gene: TRBJ1-2
clone size: once
V gene: TRBV28
D gene: TRBD1

CDR3 protein: CASSGQGGVQETQYF
CDR3 DNA: TGTGCCAGCAGCGGACAGGGGGGGGTCCAAGAGACCCAGTACTTC
J gene: TRBJ2-5
clone size: NA
V gene: TRBV11-2
D gene: TRBD1

CDR3 protein: CASSLGSSSSTDTQYF
CDR3 DNA: TGCGCCAGCAGCTTGGGTAGCTCTTCTAGCACAGATACGCAGTATTTT
J gene: TRBJ2-3
clone size: NA
V gene: TRBV5-1
D gene: NA

CDR3 protein: CASSIGGGPGELFF
CDR3 DNA: TGTGCCAGTAGTATAGGGGGGGGGCCCGGGGAGCTGTTTTTT
J gene: TRBJ2-2
clone size: NA
V gene: TRBV19
D gene: NA

CDR3 protein: CASSGLGATDTQYF
CDR3 DNA: TGTGCCAGTAGCGGACTAGGGGCTACAGATACGCAGTATTTT
J gene: TRBJ2-3
clone size: once
V gene: TRBV19
D gene: TRBD2

CDR3 protein: CASSIGRRGIYEQYF
CDR3 DNA: TGTGCCAGTAGTATAGGACGTCGAGGGATCTACGAGCAGTACTTC
J gene: TRBJ2-7
clone size: NA
V gene: TRBV19
D gene: NA

CDR3 protein: CASSPDSDTEAFF
CDR3 DNA: TGTGCCAGCAGTCCTGACAGCGACACTGAAGCTTTCTTT
J gene: TRBJ1-1
clone size: once
V gene: TRBV6-5
D gene: NA

CDR3 protein: CASSGAGAYEQYF
CDR3 DNA: TGTGCCAGCAGCGGAGCAGGGGCCTACGAGCAGTACTTC
J gene: TRBJ2-7
clone size: NA
V gene: TRBV5-4
D gene: NA

CDR3 protein: CASSLRTSGGGGTDTQYF
CDR3 DNA: TGCGCCAGCAGCTTGAGGACTAGCGGGGGCGGGGGAACAGATACGCAGTATTTT
J gene: TRBJ2-3
clone size: NA
V gene: TRBV5-1
D gene: TRBD2

CDR3 protein: CASSLATGVPEAFF
CDR3 DNA: TGTGCCAGCAGCTTAGCTACAGGGGTCCCTGAAGCTTTCTTT
J gene: TRBJ1-1
clone size: once
V gene: TRBV7-9
D gene: TRBD1

CDR3 protein: CASSLSLYEQYF
CDR3 DNA: TGTGCCAGCAGCTTAAGCTTGTACGAGCAGTACTTC
J gene: TRBJ2-7
clone size: NA
V gene: TRBV7-9
D gene: NA

CDR3 protein: CASSEGAQTANYGYTF
CDR3 DNA: TGTGCCAGCAGTGAAGGCGCGCAGACAGCTAACTATGGCTACACCTTC
J gene: TRBJ1-2
clone size: NA
V gene: TRBV6-1
D gene: NA

CDR3 protein: CASSLAPGTGRNEKLFF
CDR3 DNA: TGTGCCAGCAGCTTGGCTCCCGGGACAGGAAGAAATGAAAAACTGTTTTTT
J gene: TRBJ1-4
clone size: once
V gene: TRBV5-4
D gene: TRBD1

CDR3 protein: CASTGQMNTGELFF
CDR3 DNA: TGTGCCAGCACGGGACAGATGAACACCGGGGAGCTGTTTTTT
J gene: TRBJ2-2
clone size: NA
V gene: TRBV3-1/TRBV3-2
D gene: TRBD1

CDR3 protein: CASSLLGGLEVGELFF
CDR3 DNA: TGCGCCAGCAGCCTACTGGGGGGGCTAGAGGTCGGGGAGCTGTTTTTT
J gene: TRBJ2-2
clone size: NA
V gene: TRBV5-1
D gene: NA

CDR3 protein: CASAQFTGGNQPQHF
CDR3 DNA: TGTGCCAGTGCCCAATTTACCGGGGGCAATCAGCCCCAGCATTTT
J gene: TRBJ1-5
clone size: NA
V gene: TRBV19
D gene: NA

CDR3 protein: CASSETVNTEAFF
CDR3 DNA: TGTGCCAGCAGTGAGACAGTGAACACTGAAGCTTTCTTT
J gene: TRBJ1-1
clone size: NA
V gene: TRBV6-4
D gene: NA

CDR3 protein: CASSLAWGTGAAGELFF
CDR3 DNA: TGCGCCAGCAGCTTGGCCTGGGGGACAGGGGCGGCCGGGGAGCTGTTTTTT
J gene: TRBJ2-2
clone size: NA
V gene: TRBV5-1
D gene: TRBD1

CDR3 protein: CASSPLAGGPGTGELFF
CDR3 DNA: TGTGCCAGCTCCCCCCTAGCGGGGGGGCCGGGCACCGGGGAGCTGTTTTTT
J gene: TRBJ2-2
clone size: NA
V gene: TRBV3-1/TRBV3-2
D gene: TRBD2

CDR3 protein: CASSFGNRQGYTEAFF
CDR3 DNA: TGTGCCAGCAGCTTTGGTAACCGACAGGGGTACACTGAAGCTTTCTTT
J gene: TRBJ1-1
clone size: few
V gene: TRBV5-6
D gene: TRBD1

CDR3 protein: CASSQSPDRGDSPLHF
CDR3 DNA: TGTGCCAGCAGCCAATCCCCGGACAGGGGCGACTCACCCCTCCACTTT
J gene: TRBJ1-6
clone size: NA
V gene: TRBV3-1/TRBV3-2
D gene: TRBD1

CDR3 protein: CASSYGRATNEKLFF
CDR3 DNA: TGTGCCAGCAGCTACGGGCGGGCAACTAATGAAAAACTGTTTTTT
J gene: TRBJ1-4
clone size: once
V gene: TRBV6-5
D gene: NA

CDR3 protein: CASSESGGGLKTQYF
CDR3 DNA: TGTGCCAGCAGTGAGAGCGGGGGGGGGTTGAAGACCCAGTACTTC
J gene: TRBJ2-5
clone size: NA
V gene: TRBV2
D gene: TRBD2

CDR3 protein: CAWSMTGGVVNIQYF
CDR3 DNA: TGTGCCTGGAGTATGACAGGGGGCGTCGTAAACATTCAGTACTTC
J gene: TRBJ2-4
clone size: once
V gene: TRBV30
D gene: TRBD1

CDR3 protein: CASSLASGGTKNIQYF
CDR3 DNA: TGCGCCAGCAGCTTGGCCAGCGGGGGGACCAAAAACATTCAGTACTTC
J gene: TRBJ2-4
clone size: NA
V gene: TRBV5-1
D gene: TRBD2

CDR3 protein: CASSESGTGLSVF
CDR3 DNA: TGTGCCAGCAGTGAATCGGGGACAGGGCTAAGCGTCTTC
J gene: TRBJ1-2
clone size: NA
V gene: TRBV25-1
D gene: TRBD1

CDR3 protein: CASSPRTGGRETQYF
CDR3 DNA: TGTGCCAGCAGTCCCAGGACAGGGGGACGGGAGACCCAGTACTTC
J gene: TRBJ2-5
clone size: NA
V gene: TRBV6-2/TRBV6-3
D gene: TRBD1

CDR3 protein: CASSPEARGYYNEQFF
CDR3 DNA: TGTGCCAGCAGCCCCGAAGCCAGGGGCTATTACAATGAGCAGTTCTTC
J gene: TRBJ2-1
clone size: NA
V gene: TRBV9
D gene: NA

CDR3 protein: CASSQDRRGPLHF
CDR3 DNA: TGTGCCAGCAGCCAGGATCGTCGAGGACCCCTCCACTTT
J gene: TRBJ1-6
clone size: NA
V gene: TRBV3-1/TRBV3-2
D gene: NA

CDR3 protein: CASSLDGNTGELFF
CDR3 DNA: TGCGCCAGCAGCTTGGATGGCAACACCGGGGAGCTGTTTTTT
J gene: TRBJ2-2
clone size: NA
V gene: TRBV5-1
D gene: NA

CDR3 protein: CASSIAENTEAFF
CDR3 DNA: TGTGCCAGTAGTATAGCAGAAAACACTGAAGCTTTCTTT
J gene: TRBJ1-1
clone size: NA
V gene: TRBV19
D gene: NA

CDR3 protein: CSVDPGGNNEQFF
CDR3 DNA: TGCAGCGTTGACCCGGGGGGGAACAATGAGCAGTTCTTC
J gene: TRBJ2-1
clone size: NA
V gene: TRBV29-1
D gene: TRBD2

CDR3 protein: CASSPRDRAKETQYF
CDR3 DNA: TGTGCCAGCTCACCACGGGACAGGGCTAAAGAGACCCAGTACTTC
J gene: TRBJ2-5
clone size: NA
V gene: TRBV18
D gene: TRBD1

CDR3 protein: CASSFDTHEYTQYF
CDR3 DNA: TGTGCCAGCAGCTTCGACACCCATGAGTACACCCAGTACTTC
J gene: TRBJ2-5
clone size: once
V gene: TRBV5-6
D gene: NA

CDR3 protein: CASSLLQANQPQHF
CDR3 DNA: TGTGCCAGCAGCTTGCTCCAGGCAAATCAGCCCCAGCATTTT
J gene: TRBJ1-5
clone size: few
V gene: TRBV5-6
D gene: NA

CDR3 protein: CASSEITGDNTGELFF
CDR3 DNA: TGTGCCAGCAGTGAAATTACAGGGGATAACACCGGGGAGCTGTTTTTT
J gene: TRBJ2-2
clone size: NA
V gene: TRBV6-1
D gene: TRBD1

CDR3 protein: CASSPLSGDNEQFF
CDR3 DNA: TGTGCCAGCTCACCACTTAGCGGGGACAATGAGCAGTTCTTC
J gene: TRBJ2-1
clone size: NA
V gene: TRBV18
D gene: TRBD2

CDR3 protein: CASTLRGLAGGPYEQYF
CDR3 DNA: TGTGCCAGCACCCTAAGGGGACTAGCGGGGGGGCCCTACGAGCAGTACTTC
J gene: TRBJ2-7
clone size: NA
V gene: TRBV2
D gene: TRBD2

CDR3 protein: CADGGGSNYGYTF
CDR3 DNA: TGTGCCGACGGTGGAGGGTCAAACTATGGCTACACCTTC
J gene: TRBJ1-2
clone size: NA
V gene: TRBV7-9
D gene: NA

CDR3 protein: CASSEWTSGGVTDTQYF
CDR3 DNA: TGTGCCAGCAGTGAATGGACTAGCGGGGGGGTCACAGATACGCAGTATTTT
J gene: TRBJ2-3
clone size: NA
V gene: TRBV6-1
D gene: TRBD2

CDR3 protein: CASSQPGQDYGYTF
CDR3 DNA: TGTGCCAGTAGTCAACCGGGACAGGACTATGGCTACACCTTC
J gene: TRBJ1-2
clone size: NA
V gene: TRBV19
D gene: TRBD1

CDR3 protein: CASSEDRGPNEQFF
CDR3 DNA: TGTGCCAGCAGTGAAGATCGGGGTCCCAATGAGCAGTTCTTC
J gene: TRBJ2-1
clone size: NA
V gene: TRBV25-1
D gene: NA

CDR3 protein: CASSSRQGAAFF
CDR3 DNA: TGTGCCAGCAGCTCACGCCAGGGGGCTGCTTTCTTT
J gene: TRBJ1-1
clone size: few
V gene: TRBV7-9
D gene: TRBD1

CDR3 protein: CASSTIRDSGNTIYF
CDR3 DNA: TGTGCCAGCTCAACCATCCGGGACAGTGGAAACACCATATATTTT
J gene: TRBJ1-3
clone size: NA
V gene: TRBV18
D gene: TRBD1

CDR3 protein: CAWSHGQSIAEAFF
CDR3 DNA: TGTGCCTGGAGCCACGGACAGAGTATCGCTGAAGCTTTCTTT
J gene: TRBJ1-1
clone size: once
V gene: TRBV30
D gene: NA

CDR3 protein: CASRLAMPQGISGNTIYF
CDR3 DNA: TGTGCAAGTCGCTTAGCAATGCCCCAGGGGATCTCTGGAAACACCATATATTTT
J gene: TRBJ1-3
clone size: NA
V gene: TRBV12-2
D gene: NA

CDR3 protein: CASNRGGPDTQYF
CDR3 DNA: TGCGCCAGCAACCGCGGGGGACCAGATACGCAGTATTTT
J gene: TRBJ2-3
clone size: NA
V gene: TRBV5-1
D gene: TRBD2